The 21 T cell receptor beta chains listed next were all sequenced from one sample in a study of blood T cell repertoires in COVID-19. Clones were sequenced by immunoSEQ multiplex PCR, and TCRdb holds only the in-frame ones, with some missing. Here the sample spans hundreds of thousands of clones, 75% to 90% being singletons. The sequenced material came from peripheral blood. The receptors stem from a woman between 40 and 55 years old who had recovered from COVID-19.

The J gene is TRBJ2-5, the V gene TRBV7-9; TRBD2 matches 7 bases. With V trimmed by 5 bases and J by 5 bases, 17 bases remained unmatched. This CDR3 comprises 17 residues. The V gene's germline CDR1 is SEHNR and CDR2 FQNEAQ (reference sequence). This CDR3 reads CASSRGTTTQRAETQYF. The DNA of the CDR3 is TGTGCCAGCAGCCGAGGGACTACCACCCAACGAGCGGAGACCCAGTACTTC.

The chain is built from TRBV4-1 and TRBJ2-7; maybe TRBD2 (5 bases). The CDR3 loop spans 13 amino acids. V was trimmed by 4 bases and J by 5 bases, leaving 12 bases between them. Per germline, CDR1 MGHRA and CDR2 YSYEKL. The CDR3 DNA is TGCGCCAGCAGCCTACGGGGTGGGGACGAGCAGTACTTC. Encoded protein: CASSLRGGDEQYF.

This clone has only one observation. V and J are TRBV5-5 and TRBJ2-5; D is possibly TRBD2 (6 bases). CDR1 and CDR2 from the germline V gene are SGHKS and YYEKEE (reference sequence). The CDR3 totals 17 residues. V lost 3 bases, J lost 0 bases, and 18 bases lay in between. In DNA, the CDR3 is TGTGCCAGCAGCTCGGGGTCGTCCGCGGGGTACCAAGAGACCCAGTACTTC. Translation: CASSSGSSAGYQETQYF.

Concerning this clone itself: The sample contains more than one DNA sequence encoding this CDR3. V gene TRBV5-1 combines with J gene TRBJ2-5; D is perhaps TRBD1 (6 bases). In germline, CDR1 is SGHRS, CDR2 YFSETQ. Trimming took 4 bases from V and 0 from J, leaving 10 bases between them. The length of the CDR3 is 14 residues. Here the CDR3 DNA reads TGCGCCAGCAGCCTGGGACACCACCAAGAGACCCAGTACTTC. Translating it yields CASSLGHHQETQYF.

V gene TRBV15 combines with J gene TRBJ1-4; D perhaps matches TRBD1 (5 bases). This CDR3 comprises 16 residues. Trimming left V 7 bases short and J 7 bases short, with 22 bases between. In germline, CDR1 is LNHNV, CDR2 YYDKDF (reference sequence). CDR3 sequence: CATTTFQAGLAEKLFF. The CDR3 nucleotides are TGTGCCACCACCACCTTTCAGGCAGGGCTTGCTGAAAAACTGTTTTTT.

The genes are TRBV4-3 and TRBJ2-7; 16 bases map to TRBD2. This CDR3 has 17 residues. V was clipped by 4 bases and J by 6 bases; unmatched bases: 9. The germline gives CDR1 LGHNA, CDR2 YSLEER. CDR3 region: CASSPPGTSGGAGEQYF. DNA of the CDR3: TGCGCCAGCAGCCCTCCCGGGACTAGCGGGGGGGCGGGCGAGCAGTACTTC.

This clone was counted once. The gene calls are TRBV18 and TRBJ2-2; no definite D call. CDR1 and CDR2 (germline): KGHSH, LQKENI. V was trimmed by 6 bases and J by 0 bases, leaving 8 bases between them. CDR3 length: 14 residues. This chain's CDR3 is CASSPLPNTGELFF. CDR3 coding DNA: TGTGCCAGCTCCCCCCTACCGAACACCGGGGAGCTGTTTTTT.

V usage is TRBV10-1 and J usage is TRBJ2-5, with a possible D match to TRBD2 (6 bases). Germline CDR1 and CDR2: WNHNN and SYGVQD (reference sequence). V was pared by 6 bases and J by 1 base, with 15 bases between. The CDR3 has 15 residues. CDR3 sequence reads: CASSRGTASQETQYF. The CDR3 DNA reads TGCGCCAGCAGCCGGGGGACCGCTTCCCAAGAGACCCAGTACTTC.

DNA of the CDR3: TGCGCCAGCAGCACAGGGTCCCAAAACATTCAGTACTTC. Encoded protein: CASSTGSQNIQYF. The chain links TRBV4-3 to TRBJ2-4; D is possibly TRBD1 (6 bases). V was cut by 5 bases and J by 5 bases, with 10 bases left in between. The CDR3 is 13 residues long. CDR1 is LGHNA, CDR2 YSLEER, per germline.

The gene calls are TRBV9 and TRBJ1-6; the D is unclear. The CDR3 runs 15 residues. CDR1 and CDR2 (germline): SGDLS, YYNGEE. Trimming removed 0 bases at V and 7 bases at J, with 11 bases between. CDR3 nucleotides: TGTGCCAGCAGCGTAGGGTCCGGGGTGAATTCACCCCTCCACTTT. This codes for CASSVGSGVNSPLHF.

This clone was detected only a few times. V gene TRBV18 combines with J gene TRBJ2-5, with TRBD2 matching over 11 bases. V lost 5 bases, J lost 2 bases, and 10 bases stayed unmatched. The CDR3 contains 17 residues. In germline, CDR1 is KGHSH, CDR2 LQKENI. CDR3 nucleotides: TGTGCCAGCTCAACAACTCTAGCGGGGGGTCTACAAGAGACCCAGTACTTC. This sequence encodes CASSTTLAGGLQETQYF.

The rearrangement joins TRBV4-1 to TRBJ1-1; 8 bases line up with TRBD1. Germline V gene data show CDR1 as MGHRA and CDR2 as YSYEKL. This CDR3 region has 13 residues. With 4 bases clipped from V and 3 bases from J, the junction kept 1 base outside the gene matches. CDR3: CASSRRGHTEAFF. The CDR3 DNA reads TGCGCCAGCAGCCGCAGGGGGCACACTGAAGCTTTCTTT.

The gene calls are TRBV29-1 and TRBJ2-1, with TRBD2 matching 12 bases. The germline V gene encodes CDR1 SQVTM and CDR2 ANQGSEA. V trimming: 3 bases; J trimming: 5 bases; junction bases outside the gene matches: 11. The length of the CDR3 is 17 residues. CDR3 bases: TGCAGCGTTGAGGAACCTAGCGGGGGGGTTGGCGACAATGAGCAGTTCTTC. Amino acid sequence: CSVEEPSGGVGDNEQFF.

CDR3 residues: CAWSATGEEQYF. DNA for the CDR3: TGTGCCTGGAGTGCCACAGGGGAAGAGCAGTACTTC. The chain combines TRBV30 with TRBJ2-7; 7 nucleotides line up with TRBD1. Trimming removed 1 base from V and 7 bases from J; junction bases left unmatched: 4. CDR1 is GTSNPN and CDR2 is SVGIG in the germline V gene (reference sequence). The CDR3 contains 12 residues.

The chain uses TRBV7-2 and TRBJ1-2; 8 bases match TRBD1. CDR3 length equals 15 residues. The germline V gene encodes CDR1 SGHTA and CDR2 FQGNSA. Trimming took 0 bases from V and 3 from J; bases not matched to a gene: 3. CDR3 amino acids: CASSLAAGGYYGYTF. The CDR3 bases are TGTGCCAGCAGCTTAGCCGCAGGGGGCTACTATGGCTACACCTTC. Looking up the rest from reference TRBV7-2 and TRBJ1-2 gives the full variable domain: GAGVSQSPSNKVTEKGKDVELRCDPISGHTALYWYRQSLGQGLEFLIYFQGNSAPDKSGLPSDRFSAERTGGSVSTLTIQRTQQEDSAVYLCASSLAAGGYYGYTFGSGTRLTVV.

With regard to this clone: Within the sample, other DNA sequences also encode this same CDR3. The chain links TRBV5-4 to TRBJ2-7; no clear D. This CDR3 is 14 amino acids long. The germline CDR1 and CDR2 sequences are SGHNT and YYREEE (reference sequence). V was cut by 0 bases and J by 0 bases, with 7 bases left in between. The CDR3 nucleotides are TGTGCCAGCAGCTTGGATAGGAGCTCCTACGAGCAGTACTTC. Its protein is CASSLDRSSYEQYF.

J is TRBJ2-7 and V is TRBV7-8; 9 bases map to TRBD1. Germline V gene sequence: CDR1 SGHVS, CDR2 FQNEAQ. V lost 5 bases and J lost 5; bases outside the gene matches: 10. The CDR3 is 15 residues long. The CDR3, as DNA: TGTGCCAGCAGCCCAACCCGGGACAGGGTCCACGAGCAGTACTTC. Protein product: CASSPTRDRVHEQYF.

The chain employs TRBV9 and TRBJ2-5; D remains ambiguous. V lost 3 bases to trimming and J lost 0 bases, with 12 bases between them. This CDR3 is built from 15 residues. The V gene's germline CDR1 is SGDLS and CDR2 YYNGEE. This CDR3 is CASSGQSRNQETQYF. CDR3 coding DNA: TGTGCCAGCAGCGGCCAGTCCAGGAACCAAGAGACCCAGTACTTC.

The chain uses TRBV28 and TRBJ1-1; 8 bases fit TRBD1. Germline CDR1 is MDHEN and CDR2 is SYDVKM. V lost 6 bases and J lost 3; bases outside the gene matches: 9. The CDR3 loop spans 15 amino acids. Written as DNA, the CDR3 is TGTGCCAGCAGCTTCGGTTACAGGGGGTACACTGAAGCTTTCTTT. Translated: CASSFGYRGYTEAFF.

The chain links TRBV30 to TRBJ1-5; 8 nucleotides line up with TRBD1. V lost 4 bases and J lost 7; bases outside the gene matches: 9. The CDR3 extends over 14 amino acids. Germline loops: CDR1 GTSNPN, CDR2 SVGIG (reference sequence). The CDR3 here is CAWKGRGLGQPQHF. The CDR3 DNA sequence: TGTGCCTGGAAAGGCAGGGGGCTGGGACAGCCCCAGCATTTT. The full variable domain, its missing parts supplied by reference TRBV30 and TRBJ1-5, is SQTIHQWPATLVQPVGSPLSLECTVEGTSNPNLYWYRQAAGRGLQLLFYSVGIGQISSEVPQNLSASRPQDRQFILSSKKLLLSDSGFYLCAWKGRGLGQPQHFGDGTRLSIL.

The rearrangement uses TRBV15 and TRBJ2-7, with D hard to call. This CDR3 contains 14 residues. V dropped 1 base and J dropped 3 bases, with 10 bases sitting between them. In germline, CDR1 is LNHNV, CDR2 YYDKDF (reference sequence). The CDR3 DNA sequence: TGTGCCACCAGCAGAGGCCACACCGACTACGAGCAGTACTTC. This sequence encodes CATSRGHTDYEQYF.